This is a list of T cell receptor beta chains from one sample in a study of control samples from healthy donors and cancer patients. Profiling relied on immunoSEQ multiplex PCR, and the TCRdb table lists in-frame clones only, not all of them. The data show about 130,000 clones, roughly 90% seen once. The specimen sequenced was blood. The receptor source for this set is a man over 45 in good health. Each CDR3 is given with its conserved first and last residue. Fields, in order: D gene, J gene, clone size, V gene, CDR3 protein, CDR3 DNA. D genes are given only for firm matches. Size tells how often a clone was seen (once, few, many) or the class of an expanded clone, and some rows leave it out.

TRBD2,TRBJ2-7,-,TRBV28,CASRLGGGRSYEQYF,TGTGCCAGCAGGCTGGGCGGGGGGAGATCCTACGAGCAGTACTTC
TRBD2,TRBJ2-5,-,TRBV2,CASGVGGGHQETQYF,TGTGCCAGCGGTGTTGGCGGGGGACACCAAGAGACCCAGTACTTC
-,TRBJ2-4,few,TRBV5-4,CASSLGQSKNIQYF,TGTGCCAGCAGCTTGGGGCAGTCCAAAAACATTCAGTACTTC
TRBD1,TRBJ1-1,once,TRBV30,CAWSGRRGPREAFF,TGTGCCTGGAGTGGTCGAAGGGGGCCTCGTGAAGCTTTCTTT
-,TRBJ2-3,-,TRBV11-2,CASSLTDSYTQYF,TGTGCCAGCAGCTTAACCGATTCCTATACGCAGTATTTT
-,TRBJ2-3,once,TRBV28,CASSNRQDSTDTQYF,TGTGCCAGCAGTAACCGACAGGATTCCACAGATACGCAGTATTTT
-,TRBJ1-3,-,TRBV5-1,CASSLDLQNTIYF,TGCGCCAGCAGCTTGGATCTTCAAAACACCATATATTTT
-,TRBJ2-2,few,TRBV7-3,CASSLVENTGELFF,TGTGCCAGCAGCTTAGTAGAGAACACCGGGGAGCTGTTTTTT
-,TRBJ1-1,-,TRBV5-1,CASSFDSKYEAFF,TGCGCCAGCAGCTTCGACAGCAAGTATGAAGCTTTCTTT
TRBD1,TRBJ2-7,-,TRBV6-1,CASSARTGQSSYEQYF,TGTGCCAGCAGTGCTCGAACGGGACAGTCCTCCTACGAGCAGTACTTC
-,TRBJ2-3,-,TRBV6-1,CASSEAGGRGTDTQYF,TGTGCCAGCAGTGAAGCGGGGGGGCGGGGCACAGATACGCAGTATTTT
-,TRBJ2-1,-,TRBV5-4,CASSLYNEQFF,TGTGCCAGCAGCCTTTACAATGAGCAGTTCTTC
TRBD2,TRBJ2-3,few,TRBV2,CASSVGRGGAFGDTQYF,TGTGCCAGCAGTGTCGGTCGCGGGGGGGCCTTCGGAGATACGCAGTATTTT
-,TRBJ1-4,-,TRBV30,CAWGGTNEKLFF,TGTGCCTGGGGGGGCACTAATGAAAAACTGTTTTTT
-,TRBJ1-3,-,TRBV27,CATTMVAGVSYSGNTIYF,TGTGCCACCACTATGGTGGCAGGCGTAAGCTACTCTGGAAACACCATATATTTT
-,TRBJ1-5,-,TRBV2,CASRQGTVSNQPQHF,TGTGCCAGCAGACAAGGGACGGTTAGCAATCAGCCCCAGCATTTT
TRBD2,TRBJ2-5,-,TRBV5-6,CASSNDGEGETQYF,TGTGCCAGCAGCAACGACGGGGAGGGGGAGACCCAGTACTTC
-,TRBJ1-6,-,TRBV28,CASSFPTNGSPLHF,TGTGCCAGCAGTTTCCCTACTAACGGGTCACCCCTCCACTTT
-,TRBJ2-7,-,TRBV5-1,CASRVDDRPLLSIYEQYF,TGCGCCAGCAGGGTCGATGACAGGCCATTACTGTCTATCTACGAGCAGTACTTC
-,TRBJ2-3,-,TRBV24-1,CATSALTGTGTDTQYF,TGTGCCACCAGTGCGTTGACAGGGACTGGCACAGATACGCAGTATTTT
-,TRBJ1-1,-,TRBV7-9,CASSLVGIEAFF,TGTGCCAGCAGCTTAGTTGGAATTGAAGCTTTCTTT
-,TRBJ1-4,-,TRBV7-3,CASSYSQGNEKLFF,TGTGCCAGCAGCTATTCGCAGGGGAATGAAAAACTGTTTTTT
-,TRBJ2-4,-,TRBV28,CASSPPTIAKNIQYF,TGTGCCAGCAGTCCCCCGACAATAGCCAAAAACATTCAGTACTTC
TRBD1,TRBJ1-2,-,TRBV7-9,CASSFSMDRLSGGYTF,TGTGCCAGCAGCTTCTCCATGGACAGGTTATCTGGGGGCTACACCTTC
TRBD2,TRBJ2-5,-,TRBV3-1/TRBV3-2,CASSQEGLAGVAGPQETQYF,TGTGCCAGCAGCCAAGAAGGTCTTGCAGGAGTAGCGGGGCCACAAGAGACCCAGTACTTC
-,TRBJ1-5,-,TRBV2,CASSPTSDRPNQPQHF,TGTGCCAGCAGTCCTACCTCGGACAGACCGAATCAGCCCCAGCATTTT
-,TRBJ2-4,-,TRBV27,CASSQMSDKNIQYF,TGTGCCAGCAGTCAAATGTCGGACAAAAACATTCAGTACTTC
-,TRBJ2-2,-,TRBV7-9,CASSPPGELFF,TGTGCCAGCAGTCCCCCCGGGGAGCTGTTTTTT